These 27 T cell receptor beta chains were all obtained from the same sample, sequenced in a study of blood T cell repertoires in COVID-19. Sequencing was performed with immunoSEQ multiplex PCR; in TCRdb, only in-frame clones are kept and a portion is missing. The data contain some 200,000 clones, about 89% of them singletons. Source material: peripheral blood. The receptors come from a man aged 35 to 55 with active or convalescent COVID-19.

The genes are TRBV5-1 and TRBJ2-3, with 8 bases lining up with TRBD1. Germline V gene lookup returns CDR1 SGHRS and CDR2 YFSETQ. CDR3 length: 17 residues. V shed 4 bases, J shed 0 bases, and the junction held 10 bases outside the gene matches. The CDR3 sequence is CASSILTGDHSTDTQYF. DNA of the CDR3: TGCGCCAGCAGCATCCTGACAGGGGACCATAGCACAGATACGCAGTATTTT.

The chain links TRBV29-1 to TRBJ1-2; possibly TRBD1 for D (5 bases). Germline lookup yields CDR1 SQVTM and CDR2 ANQGSEA. CDR3 length equals 13 residues. Trimming left V 1 base short and J 4 bases short, with 10 bases between. This CDR3 reads CSVEAREGYGYTF. CDR3 nucleotides: TGCAGCGTTGAAGCCAGGGAGGGCTATGGCTACACCTTC.

The chain recombines TRBV6-5 with TRBJ1-2; weak D call: TRBD1 (5 bases). The CDR3 covers 12 residues. Germline CDR1 reads MNHEY; CDR2 reads SVGAGI. The V gene lost 7 bases and the J gene lost 6 bases, with 12 bases spanning the gap. CDR3 in DNA: TGTGCCAGCACCCGGGTAGGGGATGGCTACACCTTC. The encoded protein is CASTRVGDGYTF.

This chain connects TRBV27 to TRBJ1-1; no definite D call. CDR1 is MNHEY, CDR2 SMNVEV, per germline (reference sequence). The CDR3 covers 13 residues. V lost 2 bases to trimming and J lost 4 bases, with 8 bases between them. CDR3 protein: CASSLRGSTEAFF. The DNA of the CDR3 is TGTGCCAGCAGTTTAAGAGGGAGCACTGAAGCTTTCTTT.

This chain links TRBV7-9 with TRBJ2-5, with 9 nucleotides matching TRBD1. The J segment lost 5 bases and the V segment lost 5 bases, leaving 6 bases of the junction unmatched. This CDR3 has 14 residues. Germline assignment: CDR1 SEHNR and CDR2 FQNEAQ (reference sequence). The CDR3: CASSKGQGRETQYF. In DNA, the CDR3 is TGTGCCAGCAGCAAAGGACAGGGGCGGGAGACCCAGTACTTC.

In this sample, this clone turned up once. Within the sample, other DNA sequences also encode this same CDR3. The gene calls are TRBV12-3 or TRBV12-4 and TRBJ1-1; unclear D gene. This CDR3 has 13 amino acids. The V and J ends lost 4 bases and 0 bases respectively, with 6 bases between them. The CDR3 reads CASSSTVNTEAFF. CDR3 bases: TGTGCCAGCAGTTCCACGGTGAACACTGAAGCTTTCTTT.

V gene TRBV24-1 combines with J gene TRBJ1-1; D unclear. Germline CDR1 reads KGHDR; CDR2 reads SFDVKD. This CDR3 has 12 amino acids. Trimming shortened V by 9 bases and J by 3 bases, and 10 bases separated the two germline ends. CDR3 sequence reads: CATQDGDTEAFF. In DNA form, the CDR3 reads TGTGCCACCCAAGACGGGGACACTGAAGCTTTCTTT.

V gene TRBV19 combines with J gene TRBJ2-7, with 10 positions matching TRBD1. The CDR3 loop spans 13 amino acids. From germline, CDR1 is LNHDA and CDR2 SQIVND (reference sequence). Trimming took 7 bases from V and 1 from J; bases not matched to a gene: 1. The CDR3 region has the DNA TGTGCCAGTAAGGACAGGGGGTCCTACGAGCAGTACTTC. Protein: CASKDRGSYEQYF.

There are a few counts of this clone. The genes are TRBV12-3 or TRBV12-4 and TRBJ1-5; no clear D. The CDR3 totals 13 residues. V was pared by 3 bases and J by 4 bases, with 7 bases between. The CDR3, as DNA: TGTGCCAGCAGTTTTTTAGAGAATCAGCCCCAGCATTTT. Encoded protein: CASSFLENQPQHF.

This chain uses TRBV27 with TRBJ1-2; 11 bases map to TRBD1. This CDR3 is 14 amino acids long. V shed 5 bases and J 10 bases; nucleotides not matched to a gene: 9. CDR1 is MNHEY, CDR2 SMNVEV, per germline (reference sequence). CDR3 DNA sequence: TGTGCCAGCAGTCCCCACCGGGACAGGGGGATCTACACCTTC. Translation: CASSPHRDRGIYTF.

V gene TRBV30 combines with J gene TRBJ1-5; 12 positions agree with TRBD1. This CDR3 has 15 residues. CDR1 GTSNPN and CDR2 SVGIG come from the germline V gene (reference sequence). Trimming removed 1 base from V and 6 bases from J; junction bases left unmatched: 4. CDR3 loop: CAWSAGQGARQPQHF. The CDR3 nucleotides read TGTGCCTGGAGTGCGGGACAGGGGGCACGTCAGCCCCAGCATTTT. The whole variable domain, filled in from reference TRBV30 and TRBJ1-5, reads SQTIHQWPATLVQPVGSPLSLECTVEGTSNPNLYWYRQAAGRGLQLLFYSVGIGQISSEVPQNLSASRPQDRQFILSSKKLLLSDSGFYLCAWSAGQGARQPQHFGDGTRLSIL.

The V call is TRBV11-2, the J call TRBJ2-3; 7 bases agree with TRBD2. The CDR3 loop spans 15 amino acids. Germline CDR1 SGHAT, CDR2 FQNNGV. V was clipped by 1 base and J by 4 bases; unmatched bases: 5. The CDR3 DNA reads TGTGCCAGCAGCTTAGGGACTAGTGCCGCAGATACGCAGTATTTT. Its protein is CASSLGTSAADTQYF.

This chain uses TRBV5-6 with TRBJ1-4; a possible D gene is TRBD1 (6 bases). From germline, CDR1 is SGHDT and CDR2 YYEEEE. V shed 4 bases and J shed 7 bases, with 17 bases lying between them. The CDR3 is 15 amino acids. The DNA of the CDR3 is TGTGCCAGCAGCCGTCACAGGGTAATCCTTGAAAAACTGTTTTTT. Its protein is CASSRHRVILEKLFF.

The J gene is TRBJ2-2, the V gene TRBV6-2 or TRBV6-3; no clear D gene. The CDR3 has 17 residues. CDR1 MNHEY and CDR2 SVGEGT come from the germline V gene. V was trimmed by 0 bases and J by 3 bases, leaving 14 bases between them. The CDR3 DNA sequence: TGTGCCAGCAGTTACTCTAATACGCGGTGGTACACCGGGGAGCTGTTTTTT. It translates to CASSYSNTRWYTGELFF.

This rearrangement joins TRBV6-6 to TRBJ1-6; no firm D call. The CDR3 consists of 15 residues. The V and J ends lost 2 bases and 7 bases respectively, with 12 bases between them. CDR1 MNHNY and CDR2 SVGAGI come from the germline V gene (reference sequence). CDR3 loop: CASSYGKTGNSPLHF. CDR3 DNA sequence: TGTGCCAGCAGTTACGGGAAAACGGGGAATTCACCCCTCCACTTT.

The chain links TRBV7-2 to TRBJ1-1, with 7 bases aligning to TRBD1. The ends lost 5 bases at V and 0 bases at J; junction bases unmatched: 12. The germline V gene has CDR1 SGHTA and CDR2 FQGNSA. CDR3 size: 17 residues. The CDR3 protein is CASSPAAGGSMNTEAFF. The CDR3 nucleotides are TGTGCCAGCAGCCCCGCAGCAGGGGGTAGTATGAACACTGAAGCTTTCTTT.

The chain combines TRBV6-5 with TRBJ1-2; TRBD1 aligns across 8 bases. V gave up 6 bases and J gave up 8 bases; unmatched junction bases: 14. The germline V gene encodes CDR1 MNHEY and CDR2 SVGAGI. This CDR3 comprises 15 residues. CDR3 protein: CASSPGTGHVMGYTF. CDR3 DNA: TGTGCCAGCAGCCCCGGGACAGGTCATGTCATGGGCTACACCTTC.

The chain carries TRBV3-1 (or the pseudogene TRBV3-2) and TRBJ1-2, with D perhaps matching TRBD1 (5 bases). V was shortened by 1 base and J by 4 bases, with 7 bases between the two germline ends. Germline lookup yields CDR1 LGHDT and CDR2 YNNKEL (reference sequence). This CDR3 comprises 13 residues. CDR3 region: CASSQGGAYGYTF. DNA for the CDR3: TGTGCCAGCAGCCAAGGGGGCGCCTATGGCTACACCTTC.

The J gene is TRBJ2-2, the V gene TRBV5-1, with TRBD1 as a possible D gene (6 bases). Per germline, CDR1 SGHRS and CDR2 YFSETQ. V lost 4 bases to trimming and J lost 1 base, with 11 bases between them. CDR3 length: 15 residues. The CDR3 nucleotides read TGCGCCAGCAGCAAACAGGGTCGGAACACCGGGGAGCTGTTTTTT. Its translation is CASSKQGRNTGELFF.

The chain links TRBV2 to TRBJ1-5; TRBD1 agrees at 8 bases. From germline, CDR1 is SNHLY and CDR2 FYNNEI. The trim removed 7 bases at V and 3 bases at J, leaving 5 bases unmatched. This CDR3 has 14 amino acids. The CDR3 sequence is CASKDRASNQPQHF. The CDR3 nucleotides are TGTGCCAGCAAGGACAGGGCCTCCAATCAGCCCCAGCATTTT.

The chain has TRBV7-2 and TRBJ1-1, with TRBD1 as a possible D gene (6 bases). The CDR3 is 13 residues long. The V and J ends lost 2 bases and 5 bases respectively, with 9 bases between them. The germline V gene encodes CDR1 SGHTA and CDR2 FQGNSA. This CDR3 reads CASSLSGDTEAFF. The DNA of the CDR3 is TGTGCCAGCAGCTTATCAGGGGATACTGAAGCTTTCTTT.

The V gene is TRBV2, the J gene TRBJ1-1; possible D gene TRBD1, 5 bases. V was cut by 2 bases and J by 3 bases, with 16 bases left in between. In germline, CDR1 is SNHLY, CDR2 FYNNEI. The CDR3 sequence is 16 residues long. The CDR3 protein is CASSELRTGRYTEAFF. Written as DNA, the CDR3 is TGTGCCAGCAGTGAACTTCGAACAGGAAGATACACTGAAGCTTTCTTT. Variable domain in full (rest from reference TRBV2 and TRBJ1-1): EPEVTQTPSHQVTQMGQEVILRCVPISNHLYFYWYRQILGQKVEFLVSFYNNEISEKSEIFDDQFSVERPDGSNFTLKIRSTKLEDSAMYFCASSELRTGRYTEAFFGQGTRLTVV.

The chain couples TRBV18 to TRBJ1-4, with D possibly matching TRBD1 (6 bases). V dropped 3 bases and J dropped 1 base, with 15 bases sitting between them. This CDR3 is 17 amino acids long. The V gene's germline CDR1 is KGHSH and CDR2 LQKENI. The CDR3 here is CASSPQGGMRTNEKLFF. The CDR3 region has the DNA TGTGCCAGCTCACCTCAAGGGGGTATGAGAACTAATGAAAAACTGTTTTTT.

This sequence joins TRBV5-4 and TRBJ2-5, with D perhaps TRBD1 (6 bases). The CDR3 extends over 13 amino acids. Deletions cut 2 bases from V and 4 bases from J, with 9 bases between. Germline CDR1 SGHNT, CDR2 YYREEE (reference sequence). This CDR3 is CASSFQGSETQYF. CDR3 bases: TGTGCCAGCAGCTTTCAGGGGTCAGAGACCCAGTACTTC.

The chain links TRBV2 to TRBJ1-4; TRBD1 agrees at 8 bases. The CDR3 consists of 15 residues. V trimming: 7 bases; J trimming: 8 bases; junction bases outside the gene matches: 12. Per the germline V gene, CDR1 is SNHLY and CDR2 is FYNNEI. The CDR3 loop is CASKGTVGQGEKLFF. The CDR3 bases are TGTGCCAGCAAAGGAACGGTAGGACAGGGCGAAAAACTGTTTTTT.

Comments on this clone: Other DNA sequences within the sample encode an identical CDR3. The chain is built from TRBV5-6 and TRBJ1-2; a possible D gene is TRBD1 (6 bases). Germline V CDR1 and CDR2: SGHDT, YYEEEE. The V and J ends lost 0 bases and 2 bases respectively, with 8 bases between them. CDR3 length: 14 residues. CDR3 DNA: TGTGCCAGCAGCTTGGGTCAGGGGAACTATGGCTACACCTTC. Its translation is CASSLGQGNYGYTF.

The chain recombines TRBV14 with TRBJ2-6; perhaps TRBD2 as D (6 bases). The CDR3 sequence is 15 residues long. Germline V lookup: CDR1 SGHDN, CDR2 FVKESK. V was cut by 1 base and J by 5 bases, with 9 bases left in between. CDR3 residues: CASSQGRGRANVLTF. CDR3 DNA: TGTGCCAGCAGCCAAGGGAGGGGCAGGGCCAACGTCCTGACTTTC.